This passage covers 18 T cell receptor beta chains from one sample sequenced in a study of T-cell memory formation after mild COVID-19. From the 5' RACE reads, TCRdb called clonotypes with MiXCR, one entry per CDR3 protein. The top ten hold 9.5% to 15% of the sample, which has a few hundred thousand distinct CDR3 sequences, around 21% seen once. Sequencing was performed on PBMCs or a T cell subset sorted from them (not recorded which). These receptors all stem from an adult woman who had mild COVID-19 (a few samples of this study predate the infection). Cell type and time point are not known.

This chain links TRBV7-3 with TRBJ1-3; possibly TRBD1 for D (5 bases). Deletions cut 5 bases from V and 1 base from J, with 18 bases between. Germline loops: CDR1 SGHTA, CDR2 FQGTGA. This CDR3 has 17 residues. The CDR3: CASSLGLFGGSGNTIYF. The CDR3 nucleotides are TGTGCCAGCAGCCTTGGACTTTTTGGGGGATCTGGAAACACCATATATTTT. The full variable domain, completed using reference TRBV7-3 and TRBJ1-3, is GAGVSQTPSNKVTEKGKYVELRCDPISGHTALYWYRQSLGQGPEFLIYFQGTGAADDSGLPNDRFFAVRPEGSVSTLKIQRTERGDSAVYLCASSLGLFGGSGNTIYFGEGSWLTVV.

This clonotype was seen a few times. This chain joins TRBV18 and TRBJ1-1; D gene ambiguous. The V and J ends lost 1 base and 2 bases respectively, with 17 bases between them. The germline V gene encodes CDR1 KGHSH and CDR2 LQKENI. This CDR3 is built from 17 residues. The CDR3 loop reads CASSPLPYTDTNTEAFF. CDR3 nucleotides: TGTGCCAGCTCACCACTCCCTTATACAGATACTAACACTGAAGCTTTCTTT.

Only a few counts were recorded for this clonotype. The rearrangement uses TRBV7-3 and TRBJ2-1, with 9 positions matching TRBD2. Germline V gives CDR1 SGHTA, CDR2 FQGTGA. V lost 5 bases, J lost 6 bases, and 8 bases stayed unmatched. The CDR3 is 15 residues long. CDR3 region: CASSQSSGDPNEQFF. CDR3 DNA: TGTGCCAGCAGCCAATCTAGCGGGGACCCCAATGAGCAGTTCTTC.

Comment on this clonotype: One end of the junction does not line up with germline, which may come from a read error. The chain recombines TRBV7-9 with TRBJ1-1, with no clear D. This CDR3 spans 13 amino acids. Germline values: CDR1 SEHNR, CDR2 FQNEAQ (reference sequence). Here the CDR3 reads CAAAPLVNIEAFF. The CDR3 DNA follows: TGTGCCGCCGCCCCCCTGGTGAACATTGAAGCTTTCTTT.

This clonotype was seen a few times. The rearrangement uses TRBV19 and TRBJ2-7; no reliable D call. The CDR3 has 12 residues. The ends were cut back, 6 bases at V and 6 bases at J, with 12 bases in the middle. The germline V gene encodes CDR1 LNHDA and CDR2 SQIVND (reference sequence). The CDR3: CASSGTLGEQYF. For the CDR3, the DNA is TGTGCCAGTAGCGGAACATTGGGCGAGCAGTACTTC. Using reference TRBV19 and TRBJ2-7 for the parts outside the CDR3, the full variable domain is DGGITQSPKYLFRKEGQNVTLSCEQNLNHDAMYWYRQDPGQGLRLIYYSQIVNDFQKGDIAEGYSVSREKKESFPLTVTSAQKNPTAFYLCASSGTLGEQYFGPGTRLTVT.

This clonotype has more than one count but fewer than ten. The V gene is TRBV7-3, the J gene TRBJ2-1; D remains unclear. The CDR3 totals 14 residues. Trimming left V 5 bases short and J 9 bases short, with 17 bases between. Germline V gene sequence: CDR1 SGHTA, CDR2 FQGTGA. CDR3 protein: CASSPSAQAPEQFF. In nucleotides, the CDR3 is TGTGCCAGCAGCCCGTCGGCACAAGCCCCTGAGCAGTTCTTC.

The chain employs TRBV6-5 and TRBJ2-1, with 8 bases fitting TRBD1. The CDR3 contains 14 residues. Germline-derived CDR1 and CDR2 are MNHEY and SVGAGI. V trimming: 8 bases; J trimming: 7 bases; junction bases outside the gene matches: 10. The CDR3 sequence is CASLRTGSWNEQFF. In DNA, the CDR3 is TGTGCCAGCCTGAGGACAGGGAGCTGGAATGAGCAGTTCTTC.

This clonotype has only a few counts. CDR3 sequence: CASSTDRERYEQYF. The CDR3 DNA reads as TGTGCCAGCAGCACCGACAGGGAACGCTACGAGCAGTACTTC. The chain combines TRBV12-3 or TRBV12-4 with TRBJ2-7; 7 bases align to TRBD1. The length of the CDR3 is 14 residues. V shed 6 bases and J 3 bases; nucleotides not matched to a gene: 8.

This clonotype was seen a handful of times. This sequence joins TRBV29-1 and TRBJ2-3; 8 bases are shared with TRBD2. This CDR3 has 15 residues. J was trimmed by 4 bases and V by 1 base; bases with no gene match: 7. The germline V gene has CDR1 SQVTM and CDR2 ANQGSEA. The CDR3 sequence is CSVEVIAGGADTQYF. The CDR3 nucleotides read TGCAGCGTTGAAGTCATTGCGGGGGGCGCAGATACGCAGTATTTT.

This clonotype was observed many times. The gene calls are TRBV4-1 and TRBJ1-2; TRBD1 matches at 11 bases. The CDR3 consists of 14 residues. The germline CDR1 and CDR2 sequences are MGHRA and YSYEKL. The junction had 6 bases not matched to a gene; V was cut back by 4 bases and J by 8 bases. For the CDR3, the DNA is TGCGCCAGCAGCCTCCTGGACAGGGGGCGCGGCTACACCTTC. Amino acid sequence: CASSLLDRGRGYTF.

CDR3 coding DNA: TGCGCCAGCAGACGTGACGGCACAGATACGCAGTATTTT. Translated, it gives CASRRDGTDTQYF. The rearrangement uses TRBV5-1 and TRBJ2-3, with D unresolved. Trimming took 5 bases from V and 1 from J, leaving 8 bases between them. The CDR3 spans 13 residues. Germline V CDR1 and CDR2: SGHRS, YFSETQ.

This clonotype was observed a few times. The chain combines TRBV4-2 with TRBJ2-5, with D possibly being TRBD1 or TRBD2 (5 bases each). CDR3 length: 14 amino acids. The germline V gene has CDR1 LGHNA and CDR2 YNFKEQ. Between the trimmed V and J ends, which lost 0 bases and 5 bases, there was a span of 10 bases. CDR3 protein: CASSQEGRGETQYF. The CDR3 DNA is TGTGCCAGCAGCCAAGAGGGGCGAGGGGAGACCCAGTACTTC.

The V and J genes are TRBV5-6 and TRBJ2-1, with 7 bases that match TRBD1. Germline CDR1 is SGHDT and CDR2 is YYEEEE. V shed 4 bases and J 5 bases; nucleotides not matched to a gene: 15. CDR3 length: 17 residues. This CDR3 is CASSQYRGPKRNNEQFF. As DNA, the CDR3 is TGTGCCAGCAGCCAATACAGGGGACCGAAACGCAACAATGAGCAGTTCTTC. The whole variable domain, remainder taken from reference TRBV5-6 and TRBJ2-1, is DAGVTQSPTHLIKTRGQQVTLRCSPKSGHDTVSWYQQALGQGPQFIFQYYEEEERQRGNFPDRFSGHQFPNYSSELNVNALLLGDSALYLCASSQYRGPKRNNEQFFGPGTRLTVL.

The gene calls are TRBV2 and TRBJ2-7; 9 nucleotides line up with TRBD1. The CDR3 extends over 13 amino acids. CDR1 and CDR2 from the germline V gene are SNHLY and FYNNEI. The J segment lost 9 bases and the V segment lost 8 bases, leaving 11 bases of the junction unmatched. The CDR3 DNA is TGTGCCAGCCGGCTGCGGACAGGGGAGTGGCAGTACTTC. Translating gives CASRLRTGEWQYF.

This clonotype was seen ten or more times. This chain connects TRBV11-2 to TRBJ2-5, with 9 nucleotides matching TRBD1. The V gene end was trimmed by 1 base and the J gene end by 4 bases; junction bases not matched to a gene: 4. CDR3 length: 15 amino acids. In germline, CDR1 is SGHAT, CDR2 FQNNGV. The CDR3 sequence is CASSLGTGAGETQYF. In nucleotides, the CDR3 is TGTGCCAGCAGCTTAGGGACAGGGGCGGGAGAGACCCAGTACTTC.

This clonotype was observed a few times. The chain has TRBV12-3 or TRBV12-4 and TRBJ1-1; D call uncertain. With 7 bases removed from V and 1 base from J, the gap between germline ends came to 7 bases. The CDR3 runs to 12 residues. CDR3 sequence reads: CASKQWNTEAFF. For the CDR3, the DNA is TGTGCCAGCAAGCAGTGGAACACTGAAGCTTTCTTT.

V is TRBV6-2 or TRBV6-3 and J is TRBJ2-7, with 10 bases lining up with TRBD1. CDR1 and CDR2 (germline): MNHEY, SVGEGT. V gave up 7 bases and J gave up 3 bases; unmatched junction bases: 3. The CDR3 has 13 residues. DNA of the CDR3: TGTGCCAGCACGGACAGGGGGTTCTACGAGCAGTACTTC. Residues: CASTDRGFYEQYF.

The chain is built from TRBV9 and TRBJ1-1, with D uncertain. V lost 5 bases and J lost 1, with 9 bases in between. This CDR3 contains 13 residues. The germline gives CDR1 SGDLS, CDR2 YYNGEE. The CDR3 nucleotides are TGTGCCAGCAGGGGAAGCTCGAACACTGAAGCTTTCTTT. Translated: CASRGSSNTEAFF. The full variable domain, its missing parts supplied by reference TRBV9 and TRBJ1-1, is DSGVTQTPKHLITATGQRVTLRCSPRSGDLSVYWYQQSLDQGLQFLIQYYNGEERAKGNILERFSAQQFPDLHSELNLSSLELGDSALYFCASRGSSNTEAFFGQGTRLTVV.